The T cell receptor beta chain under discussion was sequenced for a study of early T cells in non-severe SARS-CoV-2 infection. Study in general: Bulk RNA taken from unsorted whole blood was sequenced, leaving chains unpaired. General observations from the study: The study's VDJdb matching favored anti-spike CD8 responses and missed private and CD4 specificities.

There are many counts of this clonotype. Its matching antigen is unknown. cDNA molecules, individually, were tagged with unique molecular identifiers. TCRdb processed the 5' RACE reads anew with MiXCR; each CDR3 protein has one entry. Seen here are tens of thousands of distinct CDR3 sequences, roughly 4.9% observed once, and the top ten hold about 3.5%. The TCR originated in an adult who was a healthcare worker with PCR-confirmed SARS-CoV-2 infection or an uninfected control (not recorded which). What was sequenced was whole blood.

The CDR3 region has the DNA TGCGCCAGCAGCCTCGACGGGGACAGGGGATCGTACGAGCAGTACTTC. Translation gives CASSLDGDRGSYEQYF. The chain is built from TRBV4-1 and TRBJ2-7; 10 nucleotides align to TRBD1. The CDR3 extends over 16 amino acids. The ends lost 4 bases at V and 4 bases at J; junction bases unmatched: 10. Germline loops: CDR1 MGHRA, CDR2 YSYEKL.